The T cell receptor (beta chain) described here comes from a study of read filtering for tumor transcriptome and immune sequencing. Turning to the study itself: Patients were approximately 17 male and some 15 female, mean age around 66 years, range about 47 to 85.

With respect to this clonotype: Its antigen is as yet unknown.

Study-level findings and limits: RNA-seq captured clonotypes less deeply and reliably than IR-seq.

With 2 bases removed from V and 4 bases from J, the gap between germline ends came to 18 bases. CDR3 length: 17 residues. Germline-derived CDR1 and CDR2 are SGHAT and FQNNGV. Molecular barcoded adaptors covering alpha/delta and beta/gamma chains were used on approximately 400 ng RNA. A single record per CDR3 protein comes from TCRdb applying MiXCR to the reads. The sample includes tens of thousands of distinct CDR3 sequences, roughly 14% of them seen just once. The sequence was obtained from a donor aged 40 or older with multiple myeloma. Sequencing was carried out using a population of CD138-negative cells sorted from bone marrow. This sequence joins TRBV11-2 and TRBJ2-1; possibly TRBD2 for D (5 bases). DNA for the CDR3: TGTGCCAGCAGCTTACCCCTGCTAGCAGATCAATACAATGAGCAGTTCTTC. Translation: CASSLPLLADQYNEQFF.